A selection of T cell receptor beta chains follows, all from one sample in a study of blood T cell repertoires in COVID-19. Clones were sequenced by immunoSEQ multiplex PCR, and TCRdb holds only the in-frame ones, with some missing. The top ten clones hold 8.6% of a sample with over 45,000 clones, about nine tenths of them seen once. Sequenced input: peripheral blood. The receptor set was obtained from a human donor in a cohort sampled during active COVID-19. Each CDR3 is given with its conserved first and last residue. A D gene is named only where the DNA matches it firmly. The size field is filled for only some rows; it gives once, few, many or a size class.

d_gene	v_gene	abundance	j_gene	CDR3nt	CDR3aa
.	TRBV5-1	.	TRBJ2-5	TGCGCCAGCAGCTTTCGTGCTTACGGGGAAGAGACCCAGTACTTC	CASSFRAYGEETQYF
TRBD1	TRBV7-9	.	TRBJ2-3	TGTGCCAGCAGCCCAATAACAGGGGGCAGAGATACGCAGTATTTT	CASSPITGGRDTQYF
.	TRBV7-9	.	TRBJ1-2	TGTGCCAGCAGCTTAGGTTCACCAGAGGTTAGTTCTGGCTACACCTTC	CASSLGSPEVSSGYTF
TRBD2	TRBV9	once	TRBJ2-3	TGTGCCAGCAGCGCCCTACTAGCGGCCACAGATACGCAGTATTTT	CASSALLAATDTQYF
TRBD2	TRBV19	.	TRBJ2-2	TGTGCCAGTAGTAAAAAAGCGGGAGTGACCGGGGAGCTGTTTTTT	CASSKKAGVTGELFF
TRBD2	TRBV5-1	.	TRBJ2-1	TGCGCCAGCAGCACCGGACTAGCGGGGGGGCCTTACAATGAGCAGTTCTTC	CASSTGLAGGPYNEQFF
TRBD2	TRBV7-2	.	TRBJ2-2	TGTGCCAGCAGCTTAGGAGGGACTAGCGGGGGGTTTGTCCCCGGGGAGCTGTTTTTT	CASSLGGTSGGFVPGELFF
.	TRBV24-1	.	TRBJ1-6	TGTGCCACCAGTGATTTCCGGGTGGATGAGGGAGTTTTCAAGGATAATTCACCCCTCCACTTT	CATSDFRVDEGVFKDNSPLHF
.	TRBV4-3	.	TRBJ1-1	TGCGCCAGCAGCCAAGATCGTGCGGGGAACACTGAAGCTTTCTTT	CASSQDRAGNTEAFF
.	TRBV12-3/TRBV12-4	.	TRBJ2-3	TGTGCCAGCAGCTCTACAGATACGCAGTATTTT	CASSSTDTQYF
TRBD2	TRBV5-1	.	TRBJ2-5	TGCGCCAGCAGCTTGGGGACTAGCGGGGGGGCCCAGTACTTC	CASSLGTSGGAQYF
TRBD2	TRBV6-2/TRBV6-3	.	TRBJ2-7	TGTGCCAGCAGTTACGCAGGCGGGGGGGCGGCCGAGCAGTACTTC	CASSYAGGGAAEQYF
TRBD1	TRBV5-1	.	TRBJ1-4	TGCGCCAGCAGCAAAGGGGGCGGTGAAAAACTGTTTTTT	CASSKGGGEKLFF
.	TRBV5-5	.	TRBJ2-5	TGTGCCAGCAGCTTGGATCCCGGGGAGACCCAGTACTTC	CASSLDPGETQYF
TRBD2	TRBV5-6	.	TRBJ2-1	TGTGCCAGCCGGCGGCGCGGGGGGGAAGGGAATGAGCAGTTCTTC	CASRRRGGEGNEQFF
.	TRBV3-1/TRBV3-2	once	TRBJ1-1	TGTGCCAGCAGCCCTCCAGGGGTAACTGAAGCTTTCTTT	CASSPPGVTEAFF
TRBD1	TRBV19	.	TRBJ2-2	TGTGCCAGTAACCCATCGGGACAGGTGAACACCGGGGAGCTGTTTTTT	CASNPSGQVNTGELFF
TRBD1	TRBV5-8	.	TRBJ1-1	TGTGCCAGCAGCTGGTGGACAGGCGCGATGAACACTGAAGCTTTCTTT	CASSWWTGAMNTEAFF
.	TRBV30	.	TRBJ1-1	TGTGCCTGGGGGCGGATGAACACTGAAGCTTTCTTT	CAWGRMNTEAFF